The clone carrying this TCR beta chain was detected once. No antigen is known for it. Time point reported: newly diagnosed, previously untreated cHL patient sample. The sample is drawn from a study of PD-1 blockade in classical Hodgkin lymphoma. Profiling relied on immunoSEQ multiplex PCR, and the TCRdb table lists in-frame clones only, not all of them. This table has tens of thousands of clones, approximately 91% appearing once. General study results and limits: Reports indicated that newly diagnosed patients had lower baseline TCR diversity than healthy donors did.

Trimming cost V 4 bases and J 7 bases; bases outside gene matches: 15. The CDR3 totals 17 residues. The germline V gene encodes CDR1 LGHNA and CDR2 YNFKEQ. The clonotype comes from a human donor with classical Hodgkin lymphoma. The chain employs TRBV4-2 and TRBJ2-1, with 8 positions matching TRBD2. Sequencing was performed on peripheral blood mononuclear cells (PBMCs). The CDR3 DNA reads TGTGCCAGCAGCCCGTGGGCGTCAGCGGGAGATGGGAATGAGCAGTTCTTC. Protein: CASSPWASAGDGNEQFF.